This T cell receptor beta chain was identified during a study of response to subunit inactivated influenza vaccine. In germline, CDR1 is SNHLY, CDR2 FYNNEI. The V gene end was trimmed by 4 bases and the J gene end by 4 bases; junction bases not matched to a gene: 6. This CDR3 is 15 amino acids long. TCRdb processed the RT-PCR reads anew with MiXCR; each CDR3 protein has one entry. The data hold about 620,000 distinct CDR3 sequences, with around 10% observed a single time. This same sample was also part of a study on T cells expressing NK-cell markers. From that paper: Production of TCR beta cDNA relied on 5'RACE template switching with UMIs. Sorted CD3+CD56-NKG2C+, CD3+CD56+NKG2C+ and CD3+CD56+NKG2C- T cells supplied the TCR beta repertoires.

The clonotype originates from a man aged 50 or older who received an inactivated influenza vaccine. The chain uses TRBV2 and TRBJ2-3, with 9 bases fitting TRBD2. The sequencing used PBMCs from blood, collected on the day of vaccination. CDR3 sequence reads: CASSGFSGGADTQYF. CDR3 sequence (DNA): TGTGCCAGCAGTGGCTTTAGCGGGGGTGCAGATACGCAGTATTTT.